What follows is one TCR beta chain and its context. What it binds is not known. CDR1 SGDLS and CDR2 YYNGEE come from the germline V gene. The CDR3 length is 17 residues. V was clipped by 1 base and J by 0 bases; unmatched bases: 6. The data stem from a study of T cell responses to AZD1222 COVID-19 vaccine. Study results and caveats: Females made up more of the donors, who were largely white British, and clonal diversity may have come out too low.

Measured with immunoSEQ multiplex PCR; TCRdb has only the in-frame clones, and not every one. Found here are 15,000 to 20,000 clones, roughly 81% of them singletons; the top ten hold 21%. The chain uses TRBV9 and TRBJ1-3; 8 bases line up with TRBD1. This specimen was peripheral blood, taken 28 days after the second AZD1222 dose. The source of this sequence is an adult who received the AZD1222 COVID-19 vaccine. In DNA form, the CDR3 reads TGTGCCAGCAGCGTATCCGGACAGGGCCGCTCTGGAAACACCATATATTTT. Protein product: CASSVSGQGRSGNTIYF.